This TCR beta chain was retrieved from a study of T cell changes during pregnancy in multiple sclerosis. The protocol was immunoSEQ multiplex PCR, while the TCRdb copy is restricted to in-frame clones and leaves out a portion. The repertoire includes tens of thousands of clones, 90% to 95% of them detected once, and 1.5% to 2% sits in the top ten. Deletions cut 4 bases from V and 1 base from J, with 15 bases between. The CDR3 covers 16 residues. Germline lookup yields CDR1 SNHLY and CDR2 FYNNEI. The input for sequencing was peripheral blood, taken in the first trimester of pregnancy. The chain carries TRBV2 and TRBJ2-3; tentatively, D is TRBD1 (5 bases). This receptor was obtained from a female donor in good health, enrolled as a control in a pregnancy study. For the CDR3, the DNA is TGTGCCAGCAGTGGAAGGGGCGGCGGAGGCACAGATACGCAGTATTTT. Its protein is CASSGRGGGGTDTQYF.